The 20 T cell receptor beta chains in this list originate from one sample, sequenced in a study of vaccination and CD4 T cells after COVID-19. These TCRs' antigens remain unknown. With the Oncomine TCR Beta short-read assay, DNA from cultured CD4+ T cells was sequenced. MiXCR was run by TCRdb on the PCR reads, yielding one entry per CDR3 protein. The data show over 14,000 distinct CDR3 sequences, more than 45% seen once. Treatment specified: roughly nine-day PBMC culture with coronavirus spike peptide pools or control peptides (ViraFEST assay). The sequenced material came from CD4+ T cells from blood, cultured in vitro. These receptors all come from a human donor who had recovered from COVID-19.

In its sample, this clonotype ranks as medium-sized. The chain combines TRBV11-1 with TRBJ1-2; D perhaps matches TRBD1 (5 bases). V gave up 4 bases and J gave up 5 bases, with 17 bases separating them. Germline V gene lookup returns CDR1 SGHAT and CDR2 FQDESV (reference sequence). The CDR3 is 15 residues long. The CDR3 DNA reads TGTGCCAGCAGCTCCGTCCGGGACCGCCGATATGGCTACACCTTC. Protein sequence: CASSSVRDRRYGYTF.

This chain links TRBV11-3 with TRBJ2-7, with D tentatively TRBD2 (5 bases). Trimming took 7 bases from V and 3 from J, leaving 16 bases between them. The CDR3 covers 14 residues. Germline CDR1 reads SGHNT; CDR2 reads YENEEA. In DNA, the CDR3 is TGTGCCAGCACCTGGGGAGAAGAAAACTACGAGCAGTACTTC. This codes for CASTWGEENYEQYF. Filled out from reference TRBV11-3 and TRBJ2-7, the complete variable domain reads EAGVVQSPRYKIIEKKQPVAFWCNPISGHNTLYWYLQNLGQGPELLIRYENEEAVDDSQLPKDRFSAERLKGVDSTLKIQPAELGDSAVYLCASTWGEENYEQYFGPGTRLTVT.

This clonotype was detected only a few times. The chain couples TRBV2 to TRBJ1-1; possible D gene TRBD1, 6 bases. The CDR3 runs to 13 residues. Germline CDR1 and CDR2: SNHLY and FYNNEI. Trimming took off 10 bases at V and 3 bases at J, with 15 bases between the two ends. CDR3 DNA: TGTGCCATACTGGACAGAACCTACACTGAAGCTTTCTTT. Its translation: CAILDRTYTEAFF.

This chain links TRBV4-2 with TRBJ1-2; no firm D call. Germline CDR1 and CDR2: LGHNA and YNFKEQ. Trimming removed 4 bases from V and 6 bases from J, with 15 bases in between. The CDR3 consists of 14 residues. CDR3 nucleotides: TGTGCCAGCAGCCCCGGAGGCGGGCGCGATGGCTACACCTTC. Its translation is CASSPGGGRDGYTF.

This sequence joins TRBV7-9 and TRBJ1-2; D is perhaps TRBD1 (6 bases). The CDR3 loop spans 14 amino acids. CDR1 and CDR2 (germline): SEHNR, FQNEAQ (reference sequence). Trimming pared 4 bases from V and 7 bases from J, leaving 16 bases between. This CDR3 reads CASSSQDSSGGYTF. The CDR3 DNA reads TGTGCCAGCAGCTCCCAGGACAGTTCCGGTGGCTACACCTTC.

This clonotype was seen a few times. The chain employs TRBV27 and TRBJ2-5, with D possibly being TRBD2 (5 bases). CDR1 MNHEY and CDR2 SMNVEV come from the germline V gene (reference sequence). The CDR3 runs 15 residues. V was cut by 7 bases and J by 3 bases, with 18 bases left in between. The CDR3 here is CASKGQGREEETQYF. The DNA of the CDR3 is TGTGCCAGCAAGGGCCAAGGGAGAGAGGAAGAGACCCAGTACTTC.

This clonotype was counted only a few times. The rearrangement joins TRBV24-1 to TRBJ2-7; 10 nucleotides line up with TRBD1. The CDR3 runs 15 residues. V shed 3 bases, J shed 6 bases, and the junction held 7 bases outside the gene matches. CDR1 and CDR2 (germline): KGHDR, SFDVKD. The CDR3 DNA follows: TGTGCCACCAGTGATCCCGGGACAGGGGTTTCCGAGCAGTACTTC. Protein: CATSDPGTGVSEQYF.

This chain connects TRBV20-1 to TRBJ1-5, with 8 bases lining up with TRBD1. Looked up from germline, CDR1 is DFQATT and CDR2 is SNEGSKA (reference sequence). The CDR3 is 12 amino acids. The V segment lost 7 bases and the J segment 7 bases; nucleotides outside the gene matches: 6. CDR3 region: CSGQGAFQPQHF. CDR3 DNA: TGCAGTGGGCAGGGGGCTTTCCAGCCCCAGCATTTT.

The rearrangement joins TRBV28 to TRBJ2-2; perhaps TRBD1 as D (6 bases). Per the germline V gene, CDR1 is MDHEN and CDR2 is SYDVKM. Trimming cost V 5 bases and J 3 bases, with 22 bases left between them. There are 18 residues in the CDR3. CDR3 sequence (DNA): TGTGCCAGCAGTCTTACAGGGTTAGGCGTCGTTGACACCGGGGAGCTGTTTTTT. Translation: CASSLTGLGVVDTGELFF.

V and J are TRBV7-9 and TRBJ1-1; TRBD1 might be the D (5 bases). This CDR3 is 15 amino acids long. Germline V lookup: CDR1 SEHNR, CDR2 FQNEAQ (reference sequence). V lost 2 bases, J lost 4 bases, and 14 bases lay in between. The CDR3 here is CASSLQGGRFTEAFF. The CDR3, as DNA: TGTGCCAGCAGCTTACAGGGTGGGAGATTCACTGAAGCTTTCTTT. Together with reference TRBV7-9 and TRBJ1-1, the CDR3 gives the full variable domain: DTGVSQNPRHKITKRGQNVTFRCDPISEHNRLYWYRQTLGQGPEFLTYFQNEAQLEKSRLLSDRFSAERPKGSFSTLEIQRTEQGDSAMYLCASSLQGGRFTEAFFGQGTRLTVV.

The V gene is TRBV6-1, the J gene TRBJ1-2; D is unclear. Germline V gene lookup returns CDR1 MNHNS and CDR2 SASEGT. The CDR3 contains 12 residues. The V and J ends lost 5 bases and 7 bases respectively, with 11 bases between them. CDR3 DNA: TGTGCCAGCAGTCCTCAAGCTGGTGGCTACACCTTC. Protein: CASSPQAGGYTF.

This chain connects TRBV20-1 to TRBJ2-7, with TRBD2 matching over 11 bases. The CDR3 sequence is 15 residues long. Trimming took 3 bases from V and 5 from J; bases not matched to a gene: 9. Germline V gene sequence: CDR1 DFQATT, CDR2 SNEGSKA (reference sequence). The CDR3 sequence: CSARDRLAGINEQYF. In DNA, the CDR3 is TGCAGTGCTAGGGACCGACTAGCGGGGATAAACGAGCAGTACTTC.

This clonotype came up once. The CDR3 loop is CASSLGPDTQYF. As DNA, the CDR3 is TGTGCCAGCAGTTTGGGGCCAGATACGCAGTATTTT. The chain joins TRBV28 to TRBJ2-3; weak D call: TRBD1 (5 bases). The CDR3 extends over 12 amino acids. Per germline, CDR1 MDHEN and CDR2 SYDVKM. Trimming stripped 3 bases from V and 4 bases from J, with 5 bases between. The full variable domain, in which reference TRBV28 and TRBJ2-3 provide the parts outside the CDR3, is DVKVTQSSRYLVKRTGEKVFLECVQDMDHENMFWYRQDPGLGLRLIYFSYDVKMKEKGDIPEGYSVSREKKERFSLILESASTNQTSMYLCASSLGPDTQYFGPGTRLTVL.

The chain is built from TRBV28 and TRBJ1-6; possible D gene TRBD1, 5 bases. The CDR3 is 14 residues long. Trimming pared 4 bases from V and 7 bases from J, leaving 11 bases between. Germline-derived CDR1 and CDR2 are MDHEN and SYDVKM. The CDR3 spells CASSSPGLNSPLHF. The DNA of the CDR3 is TGTGCCAGCAGTTCCCCGGGACTAAATTCACCCCTCCACTTT.

This clonotype turned up a few times. This chain links TRBV19 with TRBJ2-3, with 15 bases fitting TRBD2. This CDR3 spans 17 amino acids. CDR1 is LNHDA and CDR2 is SQIVND in the germline V gene (reference sequence). With V trimmed by 5 bases and J by 3 bases, 6 bases remained unmatched. The CDR3 region is CASSRRTSGGGTDTQYF. Written as DNA, the CDR3 is TGTGCCAGTAGTCGAAGGACTAGCGGGGGGGGGACAGATACGCAGTATTTT. The entire variable domain, with the rest obtained from reference TRBV19 and TRBJ2-3, is as follows: DGGITQSPKYLFRKEGQNVTLSCEQNLNHDAMYWYRQDPGQGLRLIYYSQIVNDFQKGDIAEGYSVSREKKESFPLTVTSAQKNPTAFYLCASSRRTSGGGTDTQYFGPGTRLTVL.

This sequence joins TRBV2 and TRBJ2-3; 7 bases are a match to TRBD2. The CDR3 consists of 14 residues. Looked up from germline, CDR1 is SNHLY and CDR2 is FYNNEI. J lost 3 bases, V lost 8 bases, and 8 bases had no gene match. The CDR3 spells CASSTGGKTDTQYF. CDR3 nucleotide sequence: TGTGCCAGCTCAACGGGGGGAAAAACAGATACGCAGTATTTT.

This clonotype was counted only a few times. The chain combines TRBV6-5 with TRBJ2-7; 7 bases are shared with TRBD2. Looked up from germline, CDR1 is MNHEY and CDR2 is SVGAGI. The CDR3 is made up of 15 amino acids. Losses at the gene ends were 0 bases for V and 2 bases for J; bases not matched to a gene: 4. CDR3 residues: CASSYSLAETYEQYF. The CDR3 region has the DNA TGTGCCAGCAGTTACTCCCTAGCGGAGACCTACGAGCAGTACTTC.

This clonotype is termed medium-sized. The V call is TRBV27, the J call TRBJ1-2; possibly TRBD1 for D (6 bases). In germline, CDR1 is MNHEY, CDR2 SMNVEV (reference sequence). The CDR3 runs 13 residues. Trimming left V 2 bases short and J 2 bases short, with 6 bases between. The DNA of the CDR3 is TGTGCCAGCAGTTTAACAGGGAACTATGGCTACACCTTC. Amino acid sequence: CASSLTGNYGYTF.

This clonotype was seen a handful of times. The gene calls are TRBV7-6 and TRBJ1-1, with no clear D. The germline gives CDR1 SGHVS, CDR2 FNYEAQ. V was clipped by 2 bases and J by 0 bases, with 4 bases between them. This CDR3 has 13 amino acids. CDR3 in amino acids: CASSLSVNTEAFF. The CDR3 region has the DNA TGTGCCAGCAGCTTATCCGTGAACACTGAAGCTTTCTTT.

This clonotype came up a few times. V usage is TRBV7-2 and J usage is TRBJ2-4; no reliable D call. V was pared by 4 bases and J by 6 bases, with 4 bases between. Germline V CDR1 and CDR2: SGHTA, FQGNSA. CDR3 length: 11 amino acids. The CDR3 is CASSSGNIQYF. The CDR3 DNA sequence: TGTGCCAGCAGCTCTGGAAACATTCAGTACTTC.